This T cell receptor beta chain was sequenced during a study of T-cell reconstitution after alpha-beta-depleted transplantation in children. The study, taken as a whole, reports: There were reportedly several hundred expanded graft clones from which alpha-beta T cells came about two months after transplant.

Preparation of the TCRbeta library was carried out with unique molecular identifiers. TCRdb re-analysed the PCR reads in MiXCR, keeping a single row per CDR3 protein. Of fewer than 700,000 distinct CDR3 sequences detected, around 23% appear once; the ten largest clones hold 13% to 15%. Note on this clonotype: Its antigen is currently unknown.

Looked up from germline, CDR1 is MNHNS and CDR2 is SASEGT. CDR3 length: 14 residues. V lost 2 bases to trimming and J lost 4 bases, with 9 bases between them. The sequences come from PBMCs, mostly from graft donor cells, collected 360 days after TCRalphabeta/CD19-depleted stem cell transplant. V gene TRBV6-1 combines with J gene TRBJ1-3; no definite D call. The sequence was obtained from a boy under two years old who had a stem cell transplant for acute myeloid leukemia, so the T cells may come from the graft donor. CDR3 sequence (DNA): TGTGCCAGCAGTGAATACGTTTACGGAAACACCATATATTTT. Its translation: CASSEYVYGNTIYF.